Here is one T cell receptor (beta chain) with its context. These data are taken from a study of OX40 agonist ivuxolimab in advanced cancers. Unmatched junction bases numbered 6, after V lost 5 bases and J lost 2 bases. The length of the CDR3 is 14 residues. The germline CDR1 and CDR2 sequences are SGHTS and YDEGEE. The method was immunoSEQ multiplex PCR; TCRdb's version includes in-frame clones alone and lacks a portion of them. The profile shows roughly 100,000 clones, approximately 87% of them singletons. This material consisted of CD4+ or CD8+ T cells sorted from blood, taken in a trial of the OX40 agonist ivuxolimab. The sequence was collected from an adult with an advanced solid tumor such as melanoma, head and neck, liver or kidney cancer. This rearrangement joins TRBV5-8 to TRBJ1-2; 7 positions match TRBD1. The CDR3 reads CASSRRGGNYGYTF. In DNA, the CDR3 is TGTGCCAGCAGTCGAAGAGGGGGCAACTATGGCTACACCTTC.